This T cell receptor (beta chain) was recorded in a study of identical twins. The CDR3 sequence is 15 residues long. The V end was cut by 0 bases, the J end by 5 bases, with 12 bases between. The germline gives CDR1 SGHRS, CDR2 YFSETQ. TCRdb used MiXCR to reprocess the 5' RACE reads, holding one entry per CDR3 protein. The repertoire includes 1.5 million to 2 million distinct CDR3 sequences, roughly a third of them detected once, and under 0.35% sits in the top ten. General study points: Excess sharing between twins was weaker in beta out-of-frame sequences. Insertions were fewer in abundant cord blood beta clonotypes, whereas memory repertoires showed none of this pattern.

Regarding this clonotype: The antigen is undetermined.

The specimen sequenced was cord blood. The source is a newborn girl in good health. This chain connects TRBV5-1 to TRBJ2-1; D ambiguous. The CDR3 DNA is TGCGCCAGCAGCTTGGACAGCCTTGGGGACAATGAGCAGTTCTTC. Protein sequence: CASSLDSLGDNEQFF. The full variable domain, with the rest looked up from reference TRBV5-1 and TRBJ2-1, is KAGVTQTPRYLIKTRGQQVTLSCSPISGHRSVSWYQQTPGQGLQFLFEYFSETQRNKGNFPGRFSGRQFSNSRSEMNVSTLELGDSALYLCASSLDSLGDNEQFFGPGTRLTVL.